This T cell receptor (beta chain) derives from a study of T cells in Graves' hyperthyroidism and ophthalmopathy. In this sample, this clonotype turned up many times. RNA transcripts served as the template for amplifying TCR beta CDR3 regions. First-round RT-PCR with HTBI primers amplified the TCR CDR3 region. MiXCR, run by TCRdb on the multiplex PCR reads, gives a single entry per CDR3 protein. The table has roughly 740,000 distinct CDR3 sequences, around 15% seen once. The TCR was taken from a young man with Graves' hyperthyroidism. The sequenced sample was blood.

CDR3 coding DNA: TGTGCCAGCAGCTTGGCTAGCGTTAGGGAGCAGTTCTTC. It encodes CASSLASVREQFF. The chain couples TRBV11-2 to TRBJ2-1; TRBD2 is a possible D gene (6 bases). V dropped 3 bases and J dropped 10 bases, with 13 bases sitting between them. CDR1 is SGHAT and CDR2 is FQNNGV in the germline V gene. The CDR3 spans 13 residues.